These T cell receptor beta chains were read from a single sample in a study of blood T cell repertoires in COVID-19. Measured with immunoSEQ multiplex PCR; TCRdb has only the in-frame clones, and not every one. The data hold under 300,000 clones, with about 90% observed a single time. Sequencing input: PBMCs or T cells enriched from blood (not recorded which). These receptor sequences come from a human donor in a cohort exposed to, infected with or recovered from COVID-19 (not recorded which). The donor label of this sample is uncertain. Each CDR3 is given with its conserved first and last residue. A D gene is named only where the DNA matches it firmly. Size tells how often a clone was seen (once, few, many) or the class of an expanded clone, and some rows leave it out.

V gene,J gene,D gene,clone size,CDR3 DNA,CDR3 protein
TRBV12-3/TRBV12-4,TRBJ1-1,TRBD1,-,TGTGCCAGCGGACCAGGGGGAACTGAAGCTTTCTTT,CASGPGGTEAFF
TRBV5-5,TRBJ1-1,-,-,TGTGCCAGCAGCGTGGGGACATCAAACACTGAAGCTTTCTTT,CASSVGTSNTEAFF
TRBV6-1,TRBJ2-3,TRBD1,-,TGTGCCAGCAGTGGAACCGGGACAGGGAGCCGCACAGATACGCAGTATTTT,CASSGTGTGSRTDTQYF
TRBV12-5,TRBJ2-1,-,-,TGTGCTAGTGGAGGGGGGGTTGGGTACAATGAGCAGTTCTTC,CASGGGVGYNEQFF
TRBV19,TRBJ1-6,-,few,TGTGCCAGTAATCTGGGGGCAGGGACAATGGATTCACCCCTCCACTTT,CASNLGAGTMDSPLHF
TRBV6-2/TRBV6-3,TRBJ2-7,-,-,TGTGCCAGCAGTCCGCTGGGCCGGCGGGACGAGCAGTACTTC,CASSPLGRRDEQYF
TRBV2,TRBJ1-1,TRBD1,-,TGTGCCAGCAACCCCGACAGGGACACTGAAGCTTTCTTT,CASNPDRDTEAFF
TRBV7-9,TRBJ1-2,-,-,TGTGCCAGCAGCTTAGCGGGAGGCTATGGCTACACCTTC,CASSLAGGYGYTF
TRBV15,TRBJ2-7,-,-,TGTGCCACCAGCAGAGACCGAGAGGGAGAGCAGTACTTC,CATSRDREGEQYF
TRBV10-3,TRBJ1-2,-,-,TGTGCCATCAGTGAGGGTCAGGACTATGGCTACACCTTC,CAISEGQDYGYTF
TRBV12-5,TRBJ2-3,-,-,TGTGCTAGTGGTTTGCCCCGAGATACGCAGTATTTT,CASGLPRDTQYF
TRBV9,TRBJ2-1,TRBD2,-,TGTGCCAGCAGCGTAGGGGCGGGGGGAGTTCGCACTGAGCAGTTCTTC,CASSVGAGGVRTEQFF
TRBV19,TRBJ1-2,TRBD1,-,TGTGCCAGTAGTTCAGCGGAACAGGGGCTTTATGGCTACACCTTC,CASSSAEQGLYGYTF
TRBV19,TRBJ1-5,TRBD1,-,TGTGCCAGTAGTCCGACAGGGAGAAGCAATCAGCCCCAGCATTTT,CASSPTGRSNQPQHF
TRBV5-6,TRBJ2-7,-,-,TGTGCCAGCAGCCATAGACAGGCGAAGTACTTC,CASSHRQAKYF
TRBV4-1,TRBJ1-2,TRBD1,-,TGCGCCAGCAGCCCGCAACCACAGGGGGTGAACTATGGCTACACCTTC,CASSPQPQGVNYGYTF
TRBV5-4,TRBJ1-1,-,-,TGTGCCAGCAGCCCGACGTCAGGGGACAACACTGAAGCTTTCTTT,CASSPTSGDNTEAFF
TRBV19,TRBJ2-1,-,-,TGTGCCAGTAGTATAATCCCAACGGCCTACAATGAGCAGTTCTTC,CASSIIPTAYNEQFF
TRBV4-3,TRBJ2-3,-,once,TGCGCCAGCAGCCAAAACCCCTATCCCACAGATACGCAGTATTTT,CASSQNPYPTDTQYF
TRBV5-4,TRBJ2-7,TRBD1,-,TGTGCCAGCAGCTTCTATGGGTGGGACAGTTTAGGCGACGAGCAGTACTTC,CASSFYGWDSLGDEQYF
TRBV6-2/TRBV6-3,TRBJ1-1,-,medium-sized,TGTGCCAGCAGTTACTCAGCGGAGAACACTGAAGCTTTCTTT,CASSYSAENTEAFF
TRBV4-3,TRBJ2-7,TRBD2,-,TGCGCCAGCAGCCAAGAGCTAGCGGGGGCCTACGAGCAGTACTTC,CASSQELAGAYEQYF
TRBV3-1/TRBV3-2,TRBJ2-2,-,-,TGTGCCAGCAGCCGGGGGCCCGGGGAGCTGTTTTTT,CASSRGPGELFF